A selection of T cell receptor beta chains follows, all from one sample in a study of human T cells and chemical hapten exposure. TCRdb reprocessed the RACE reads with MiXCR, giving one entry per CDR3 protein. The sample contains some 200,000 distinct CDR3 sequences, approximately 20% of which appear only once. Here the sequenced sample was whole blood, taken in connection with sensitization to the hapten diphenylcyclopropenone (DPC). The receptor set was obtained from a woman in her fifties or sixties with alopecia areata. Some clones in this sample may be carry-over from other donors' samples. Both conserved end residues are part of each CDR3. A D gene is named only where the DNA matches it firmly. Rows may omit the clone size; those that give it use once, few, many or a size class.

V gene	D gene	J gene	clone size	CDR3 protein	CDR3 DNA
TRBV7-8	NA	TRBJ2-3	NA	CASSPGGIGDTQYF	TGTGCCAGCAGCCCCGGTGGGATTGGAGATACGCAGTATTTT
TRBV9	TRBD2	TRBJ2-3	NA	CASSLAGEVADTQYF	TGTGCCAGCAGCTTAGCGGGAGAGGTCGCAGATACGCAGTATTTT
TRBV29-1	NA	TRBJ1-1	NA	CSAGQQNTEAFF	TGCAGCGCAGGACAGCAGAACACTGAAGCTTTCTTT
TRBV6-2/TRBV6-3	TRBD2	TRBJ2-2	NA	CASSLTSGPGSGELFF	TGTGCCAGCAGTCTTACTAGCGGGCCTGGGAGCGGGGAGCTGTTTTTT
TRBV20-1	TRBD2	TRBJ2-3	NA	CSASFGGGSTDTQYF	TGCAGTGCTAGTTTTGGGGGAGGGAGCACAGATACGCAGTATTTT
TRBV19	TRBD2	TRBJ2-4	many	CASRRTSGRAKNIQYF	TGTGCCAGTAGAAGGACTAGCGGGAGAGCCAAAAACATTCAGTACTTC
TRBV7-2	TRBD2	TRBJ2-3	NA	CASSLGLSGSGTDTQYF	TGTGCCAGCAGCTTAGGGCTAAGCGGGAGCGGCACAGATACGCAGTATTTT
TRBV27	NA	TRBJ1-1	NA	CASSPPRTVNTEAFF	TGTGCCAGCAGTCCCCCCCGGACTGTGAACACTGAAGCTTTCTTT
TRBV27	NA	TRBJ2-7	few	CASSAVRGLRSYEQYF	TGTGCCAGCAGTGCCGTCAGGGGCCTCCGCTCCTACGAGCAGTACTTC
TRBV29-1	NA	TRBJ1-1	NA	CSVVRGGVGAFF	TGCAGCGTTGTGAGGGGAGGTGTTGGTGCTTTCTTT
TRBV5-1	NA	TRBJ1-1	NA	CASRLQYNTEAFF	TGCGCCAGCAGGTTACAGTATAACACTGAAGCTTTCTTT
TRBV28	NA	TRBJ2-5	few	CASSPGTGVRGETQYF	TGTGCCAGCAGTCCAGGGACCGGCGTCCGAGGAGAGACCCAGTACTTC
TRBV4-1	NA	TRBJ1-1	many	CASSQDRGNTEAFF	TGCGCCAGCAGCCAAGATCGGGGGAACACTGAAGCTTTCTTT
TRBV5-1	NA	TRBJ2-1	few	CASSLAQGSHNEQFF	TGCGCCAGCAGCTTGGCCCAAGGGTCCCACAATGAGCAGTTCTTC
TRBV29-1	NA	TRBJ2-2	NA	CSVYLTGELFF	TGCAGCGTTTATTTAACCGGGGAGCTGTTTTTT
TRBV29-1	NA	TRBJ2-1	few	CSVEPDINNEQFF	TGCAGCGTTGAACCGGACATTAACAATGAGCAGTTCTTC
TRBV3-1	TRBD1	TRBJ2-2	few	CASSRRQGTTGELFF	TGTGCCAGCAGCCGCCGACAGGGGACCACCGGGGAGCTGTTTTTT
TRBV29-1	NA	TRBJ1-1	few	CSVWEGTGAEAFF	TGCAGCGTTTGGGAAGGAACGGGAGCTGAAGCTTTCTTT
TRBV7-2	TRBD1	TRBJ1-2	NA	CASSLKSETGGNYGYTF	TGTGCCAGCAGCTTAAAATCCGAGACAGGGGGGAACTATGGCTACACCTTC
TRBV29-1	TRBD2	TRBJ2-1	few	CSAAPSGFYNEQFF	TGCAGCGCCGCGCCTAGCGGGTTCTACAATGAGCAGTTCTTC
TRBV27	TRBD2	TRBJ2-1	NA	CASRLAGGNNNEQFF	TGTGCCAGCAGGTTAGCGGGAGGGAACAACAATGAGCAGTTCTTC
TRBV6-2/TRBV6-3	NA	TRBJ1-1	few	CASRVEIWTEAFF	TGTGCCAGCAGGGTGGAAATTTGGACTGAAGCTTTCTTT
TRBV7-9	NA	TRBJ2-2	NA	CASSLSRAQSTGELFF	TGTGCCAGCAGCTTATCGAGGGCCCAGAGCACCGGGGAGCTGTTTTTT
TRBV10-3	NA	TRBJ2-6	NA	CAISVIDGFTSGANVLTF	TGTGCCATCAGTGTTATAGACGGATTTACCTCTGGGGCCAACGTCCTGACTTTC
TRBV20-1	NA	TRBJ1-1	few	CSARRQDRPYTEAFF	TGCAGTGCCCGGCGACAGGACCGTCCGTACACTGAAGCTTTCTTT
TRBV30	NA	TRBJ1-2	few	CAWSVGANYGYTF	TGTGCCTGGAGTGTAGGGGCTAACTATGGCTACACCTTC
TRBV6-1	NA	TRBJ1-5	few	CASSEAWGGANQPQHF	TGTGCCAGCAGTGAAGCGTGGGGGGGGGCCAATCAGCCCCAGCATTTT
TRBV3-1	TRBD2	TRBJ2-7	few	CASSQEAGDFSYEQYF	TGTGCCAGCAGCCAAGAGGCGGGGGATTTCTCCTACGAGCAGTACTTC
TRBV20-1	TRBD1	TRBJ2-3	many	CSATAGGTDTQYF	TGCAGTGCTACGGCAGGGGGAACAGATACGCAGTATTTT
TRBV12-3/TRBV12-4	NA	TRBJ1-3	NA	CASRTFGNTIYF	TGTGCCAGCCGGACATTCGGAAACACCATATATTTT
TRBV12-3/TRBV12-4	TRBD2	TRBJ2-1	NA	CASSSSGPSYNEQFF	TGTGCCAGCAGTTCTAGCGGGCCTTCCTACAATGAGCAGTTCTTC
TRBV6-5	NA	TRBJ1-1	NA	CASSYSGRLNTEAFF	TGTGCCAGCAGTTACTCAGGGAGATTGAACACTGAAGCTTTCTTT
TRBV5-6	NA	TRBJ2-1	few	CASSQGGYYNEQFF	TGTGCCAGCAGCCAGGGAGGATATTACAATGAGCAGTTCTTC
TRBV20-1	NA	TRBJ2-5	few	CSALQRAQETQYF	TGCAGTGCTTTGCAGAGGGCCCAAGAGACCCAGTACTTC
TRBV20-1	NA	TRBJ1-1	NA	CSASRGNRAFF	TGCAGTGCTTCTAGGGGAAATAGAGCTTTCTTT
TRBV2	TRBD1	TRBJ1-2	few	CASSYPGQRTYGYTF	TGTGCCAGCAGTTACCCGGGACAGAGAACCTATGGCTACACCTTC
TRBV5-1	NA	TRBJ1-4	NA	CASRQASEKLFF	TGCGCCAGCAGACAGGCCAGTGAAAAACTGTTTTTT
TRBV20-1	TRBD2	TRBJ2-7	NA	CSASGIAGKTYEQYF	TGCAGTGCTAGCGGTATAGCGGGGAAAACCTACGAGCAGTACTTC
TRBV27	TRBD1	TRBJ2-1	NA	CAASGGQEFNEQFF	TGTGCCGCCAGCGGAGGACAGGAATTTAATGAGCAGTTCTTC
TRBV7-2	NA	TRBJ2-3	many	CASSPTTSTDTQYF	TGTGCCAGCAGCCCAACGACTAGCACAGATACGCAGTATTTT
TRBV20-1	NA	TRBJ1-1	NA	CSARWGGRFTEAFF	TGCAGTGCTAGATGGGGAGGGAGATTCACTGAAGCTTTCTTT